The 4 T cell receptor beta chains given below trace back to one sample, sequenced in a study of OX40 agonist ivuxolimab in advanced cancers. Profiling relied on immunoSEQ multiplex PCR, and the TCRdb table lists in-frame clones only, not all of them. The sample yields some 46,000 clones, roughly 94% seen once. The material was CD4+ or CD8+ T cells sorted from blood, obtained in a trial of the OX40 agonist ivuxolimab. The receptors here all came from an adult with an advanced solid tumor such as melanoma, head and neck, liver or kidney cancer.

The gene calls are TRBV5-4 and TRBJ2-3; D possibly corresponds to TRBD2 (6 bases). Germline V lookup: CDR1 SGHNT, CDR2 YYREEE (reference sequence). Trimming removed 1 base from V and 0 bases from J, with 12 bases in between. The CDR3 runs 16 residues. The CDR3 sequence: CASSLFVGLSTDTQYF. The DNA for the CDR3 is TGTGCCAGCAGCTTGTTTGTGGGACTTAGCACAGATACGCAGTATTTT.

In DNA, the CDR3 is TGTGCCACCAGCAGAGATTTGGGACTAGCGGGCTCTCTCTCCTACGAGCAGTACTTC. Its translation: CATSRDLGLAGSLSYEQYF. This chain uses TRBV15 with TRBJ2-7; 12 nucleotides align to TRBD2. J gave up 0 bases and V 0 bases, and 9 bases lay outside the gene matches. Germline CDR1 and CDR2: LNHNV and YYDKDF (reference sequence). There are 19 residues in the CDR3.

The chain employs TRBV4-2 and TRBJ2-1, with 8 nucleotides matching TRBD2. V gave up 0 bases and J gave up 7 bases; unmatched junction bases: 20. CDR1 LGHNA and CDR2 YNFKEQ come from the germline V gene. The CDR3 consists of 20 residues. The CDR3 loop is CASSQDRRLAGVDTPNEQFF. For the CDR3, the DNA is TGTGCCAGCAGCCAAGATCGTCGGCTAGCGGGCGTAGATACTCCAAATGAGCAGTTCTTC.

The V gene is TRBV21-1, the J gene TRBJ2-3; the table's D call TRBD2 went unverified against the DNA. TRBV21-1 is an annotated pseudogene. The CDR3 has 18 residues. CDR3 amino acids: CASSKAAGGPPSTDTQYF. CDR3 in DNA: TGTGCCAGCAGCAAAGCAGCGGGAGGACCTCCTAGCACAGATACGCAGTATTTT.